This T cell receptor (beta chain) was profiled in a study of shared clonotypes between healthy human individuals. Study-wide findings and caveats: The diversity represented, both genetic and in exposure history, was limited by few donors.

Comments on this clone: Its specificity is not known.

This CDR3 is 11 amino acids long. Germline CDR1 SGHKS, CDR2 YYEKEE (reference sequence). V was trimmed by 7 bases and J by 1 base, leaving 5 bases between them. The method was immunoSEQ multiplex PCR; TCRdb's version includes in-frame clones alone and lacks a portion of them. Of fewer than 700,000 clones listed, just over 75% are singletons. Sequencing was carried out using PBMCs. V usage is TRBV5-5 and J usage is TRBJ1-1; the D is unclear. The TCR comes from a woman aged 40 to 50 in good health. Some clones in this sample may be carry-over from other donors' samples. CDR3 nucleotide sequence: TGTGCCAGCGCCAAGAACACTGAAGCTTTCTTT. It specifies CASAKNTEAFF.